This T cell receptor (beta chain) was profiled in a study of T-cell memory formation after mild COVID-19 (dated by TCRdb to the early 2020s). Looking at the study overall: TCR sequence clusters from the two donors were largely donor specific. T-cell clones expanding and contracting after mild COVID-19 in a couple of donors were tracked by longitudinal TCRalpha and TCRbeta repertoire sequencing. Two young, previously healthy adult volunteers, one female and one male, were included in the cohort. General findings and caveats noted by the study authors: From day 15 to 85, contracting clones showed balanced CD4/CD8 phenotypes, whereas a second wave of clones that expanded from day 15 to 37 leaned towards CD4+. Contracting CD4+ clones were found mainly in CM and EM memory subsets, while CD8+ clones were enriched in EMRA. SARS-CoV-2 specificity of the second-wave clones peaking on day 37 was not confirmed. The detection of some responding clones in pre-infection memory suggests that pre-existing cross-reactive memory T cells joined the SARS-CoV-2 response. The study covered only a couple of mild cases, and larger cohorts including severe cases with pre-infection samples were considered necessary.

TCRdb lists the instrument as Illumina NovaSeq 6000. Using 5'RACE with constant-segment primers, TCRalpha and TCRbeta cDNA libraries were constructed, with sample barcodes and unique molecular identifiers added in the process. Trizol reagent was used to extract RNA from every sample. The libraries were amplified in two PCR steps, and the second step added a second sample barcode and Illumina TruSeq adapters. The libraries were sequenced on an Illumina NovaSeq using 2 x 150 bp paired-end reads. As for the authors' bioinformatics: Reads were demultiplexed and collapsed into UMI-guided consensus sequences with migec v1.2.7. Using mixcr v2.1.11, UMI consensuses were aligned to TRA and TRB V and J templates and then assembled into clonotypes. A clonotype was counted as expanded or contracted only if both edgeR and NoisET called the change significant, with noise models trained on biological replicates. For edgeR calls, the thresholds were a false discovery rate-adjusted p below 0.01 and a log2 fold-change of 1. As an exploratory analysis of dynamics, max-normalized trajectories of the 1000 most abundant clonotypes were examined by PCA with hierarchical clustering. Separately sequenced CD4+ and CD8+ repertoires were used to assign the CD4 or CD8 phenotype of responding clones. TCRdb reprocessing: public reads trimmed at Q25 with fastp, clones called with MiXCR, in-frame beta chains kept. Merged by CDR3 protein, the rows form single entries marked with the most common genes and DNA. The V and J calls, along with clone size, are taken from TCRdb and not from the paper's own processing. The sample contains about 310,000 distinct CDR3 sequences, just under 20% of them found a single time. Under 25% of the sample is held by the ten biggest clonotypes.

Ficoll-Paque density gradient centrifugation was the method used to isolate PBMCs. This clonotype was detected many times. Its antigen is not yet known. A read error may produce the germline difference seen at one junction end. Material for sequencing was PBMCs or a T cell subset sorted from them (not recorded which). The source of this sequence is a man younger than 35 who had mild COVID-19 (a few samples of this study predate the infection). The sample titles of this study are shuffled in the database, so cell type and time point are left out; the donor was told from shared clones.

The DNA is as follows: TGCGCCAGCAGAAGGGGGAGCTACAATGAGCAGTTCTTC. Translated, this gives CASRRGSYNEQFF. The V and J genes are TRBV5-6 and TRBJ2-1, and the D gene may be TRBD1, 6 bases matching. From the germline V gene, CDR1 is SGHDT and CDR2 is YYEEEE. The CDR3 sequence holds 13 residues, the cysteine and phenylalanine included. This entry keeps only the CDR3 DNA: 39 bases, framed from base 1. Supplemented by the reference TRBV5-6 and TRBJ2-1 proteins around the CDR3, the complete variable domain is DAGVTQSPTHLIKTRGQQVTLRCSPKSGHDTVSWYQQALGQGPQFIFQYYEEEERQRGNFPDRFSGHQFPNYSSELNVNALLLGDSALYLCASRRGSYNEQFFGPGTRLTVL.